This T cell receptor (beta chain) was observed in a study of OX40 agonist ivuxolimab in advanced cancers. Study outcomes and limitations: The antigen specificity of the peripheral T cells (those that were expanded) was not determined. On average, a greater number of expanded clones characterised CD8+ T cells relative to CD4+. At 0.1 to 3.0 mg/kg and by week 6, CD4+ and CD8+ T cells in the blood had expanded clonally. Some nonresponders likewise displayed low normalized T-cell clonal expansion.

The CDR3 is 15 amino acids. Sequencing used immunoSEQ multiplex PCR; TCRdb keeps in-frame clones, though not all of them. The repertoire holds 71,000 or so clones, with over 90% as singletons. In regard to this clone: As yet, its antigen is unknown.

This specimen was CD4+ or CD8+ T cells sorted from blood, taken in a trial of the OX40 agonist ivuxolimab. This TCR derives from an adult with an advanced solid tumor such as melanoma, head and neck, liver or kidney cancer. The chain uses TRBV21-1 and TRBJ2-5; TRBD2 was called by the table and not checked on the DNA. TRBV21-1 is termed a pseudogene. The CDR3 nucleotides are TGTGCCAGCAGCAAAGCGGTGGCGGGGGGAGAGACCCAGTACTTC. This translates into CASSKAVAGGETQYF.